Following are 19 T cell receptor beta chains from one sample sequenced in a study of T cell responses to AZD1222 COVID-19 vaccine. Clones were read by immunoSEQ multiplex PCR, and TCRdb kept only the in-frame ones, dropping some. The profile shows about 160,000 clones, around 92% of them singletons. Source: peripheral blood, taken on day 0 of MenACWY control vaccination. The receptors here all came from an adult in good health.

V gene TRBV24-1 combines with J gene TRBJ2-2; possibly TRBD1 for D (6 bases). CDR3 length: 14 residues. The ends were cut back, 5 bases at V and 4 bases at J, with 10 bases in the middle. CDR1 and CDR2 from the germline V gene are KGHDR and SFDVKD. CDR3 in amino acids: CATSGAGATGELFF. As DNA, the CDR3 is TGTGCCACCAGTGGGGCAGGGGCCACCGGGGAGCTGTTTTTT.

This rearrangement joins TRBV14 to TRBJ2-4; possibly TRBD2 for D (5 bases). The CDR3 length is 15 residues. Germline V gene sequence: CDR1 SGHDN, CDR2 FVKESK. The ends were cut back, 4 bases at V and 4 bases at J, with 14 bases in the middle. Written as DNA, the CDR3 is TGTGCCAGCAGCCCCCGGCTAGCACCTAAAAACATTCAGTACTTC. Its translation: CASSPRLAPKNIQYF.

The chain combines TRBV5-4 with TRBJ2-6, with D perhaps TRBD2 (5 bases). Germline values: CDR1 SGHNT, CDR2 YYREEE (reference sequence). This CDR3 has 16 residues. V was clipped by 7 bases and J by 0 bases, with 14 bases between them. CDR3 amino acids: CASHLSGRSGANVLTF. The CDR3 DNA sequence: TGTGCCAGCCATTTAAGCGGCCGCTCTGGGGCCAACGTCCTGACTTTC.

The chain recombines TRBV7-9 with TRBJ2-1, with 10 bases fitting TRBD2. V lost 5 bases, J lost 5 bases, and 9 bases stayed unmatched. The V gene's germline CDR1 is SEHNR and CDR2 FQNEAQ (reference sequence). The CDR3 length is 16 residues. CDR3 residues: CASSPAGGPTNNEQFF. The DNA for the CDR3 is TGTGCCAGCAGCCCAGCGGGAGGGCCTACCAACAATGAGCAGTTCTTC.

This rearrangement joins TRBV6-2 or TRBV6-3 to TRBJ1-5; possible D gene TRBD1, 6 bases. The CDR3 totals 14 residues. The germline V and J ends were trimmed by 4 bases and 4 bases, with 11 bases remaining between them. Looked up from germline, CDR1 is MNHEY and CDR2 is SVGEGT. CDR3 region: CASSLYTGNQPQHF. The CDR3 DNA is TGTGCCAGCAGTTTGTATACAGGGAATCAGCCCCAGCATTTT.

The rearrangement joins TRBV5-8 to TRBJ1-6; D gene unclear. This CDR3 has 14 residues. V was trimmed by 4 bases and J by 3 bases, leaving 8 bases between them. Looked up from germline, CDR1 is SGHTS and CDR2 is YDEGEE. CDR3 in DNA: TGTGCCAGCAGCACCGGGAACTATAATTCACCCCTCCACTTT. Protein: CASSTGNYNSPLHF.

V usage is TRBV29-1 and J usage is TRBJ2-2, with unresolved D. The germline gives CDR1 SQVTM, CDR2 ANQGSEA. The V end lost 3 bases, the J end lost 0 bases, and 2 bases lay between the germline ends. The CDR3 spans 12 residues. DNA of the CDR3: TGCAGCGTTGACCCGAACACCGGGGAGCTGTTTTTT. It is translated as CSVDPNTGELFF.

The CDR3 spells CATKLGQGSSGYTF. The CDR3 DNA follows: TGTGCCACCAAGTTAGGACAGGGATCGTCTGGCTACACCTTC. The chain couples TRBV2 to TRBJ1-2, with 8 bases that match TRBD1. The CDR3 consists of 14 residues. CDR1 and CDR2 (germline): SNHLY, FYNNEI. V was clipped by 10 bases and J by 7 bases; unmatched bases: 14.

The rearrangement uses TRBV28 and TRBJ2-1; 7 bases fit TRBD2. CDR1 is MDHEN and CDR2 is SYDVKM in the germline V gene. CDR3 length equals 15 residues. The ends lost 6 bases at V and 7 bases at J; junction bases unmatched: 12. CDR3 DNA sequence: TGTGCCAGCAGGTGGGGGGGATTAATTAGGAATGAGCAGTTCTTC. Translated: CASRWGGLIRNEQFF. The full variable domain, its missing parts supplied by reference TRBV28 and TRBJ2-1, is DVKVTQSSRYLVKRTGEKVFLECVQDMDHENMFWYRQDPGLGLRLIYFSYDVKMKEKGDIPEGYSVSREKKERFSLILESASTNQTSMYLCASRWGGLIRNEQFFGPGTRLTVL.

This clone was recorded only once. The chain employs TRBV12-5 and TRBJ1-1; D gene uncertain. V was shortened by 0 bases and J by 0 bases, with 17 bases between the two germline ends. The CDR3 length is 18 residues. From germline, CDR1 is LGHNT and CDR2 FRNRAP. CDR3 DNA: TGTGCTAGTGGTTTGGTAAATTTTTGGGAAGGGATGAACACTGAAGCTTTCTTT. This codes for CASGLVNFWEGMNTEAFF. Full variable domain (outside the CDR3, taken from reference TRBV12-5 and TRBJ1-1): DARVTQTPRHKVTEMGQEVTMRCQPILGHNTVFWYRQTMMQGLELLAYFRNRAPLDDSGMPKDRFSAEMPDATLATLKIQPSEPRDSAVYFCASGLVNFWEGMNTEAFFGQGTRLTVV.

In nucleotides, the CDR3 is TGTGCCAGCAGCCCAGTCGGAGCCGGGGAGCTGTTTTTT. Its translation: CASSPVGAGELFF. The rearrangement uses TRBV11-1 and TRBJ2-2, with D uncertain. The CDR3 spans 13 residues. From germline, CDR1 is SGHAT and CDR2 FQDESV (reference sequence). Trimming shortened V by 5 bases and J by 6 bases, and 10 bases separated the two germline ends.

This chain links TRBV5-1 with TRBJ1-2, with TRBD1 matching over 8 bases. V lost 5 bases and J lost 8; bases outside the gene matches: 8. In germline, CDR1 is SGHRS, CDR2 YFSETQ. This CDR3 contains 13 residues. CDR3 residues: CASSPQGAAGYTF. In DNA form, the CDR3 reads TGCGCCAGCAGTCCTCAGGGGGCAGCGGGCTACACCTTC.

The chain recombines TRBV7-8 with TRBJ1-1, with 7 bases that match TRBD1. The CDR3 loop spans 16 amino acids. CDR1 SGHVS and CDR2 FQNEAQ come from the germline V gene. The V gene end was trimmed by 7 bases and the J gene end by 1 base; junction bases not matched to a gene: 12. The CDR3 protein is CASTGGQHPWNTEAFF. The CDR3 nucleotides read TGTGCCAGCACTGGGGGACAGCACCCCTGGAACACTGAAGCTTTCTTT.

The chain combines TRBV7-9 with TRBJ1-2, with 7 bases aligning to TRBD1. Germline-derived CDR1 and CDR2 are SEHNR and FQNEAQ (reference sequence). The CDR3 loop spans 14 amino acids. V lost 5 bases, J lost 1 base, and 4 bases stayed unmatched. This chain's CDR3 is CASSPGQLNYGYTF. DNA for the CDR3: TGTGCCAGCAGCCCGGGACAGCTTAACTATGGCTACACCTTC.

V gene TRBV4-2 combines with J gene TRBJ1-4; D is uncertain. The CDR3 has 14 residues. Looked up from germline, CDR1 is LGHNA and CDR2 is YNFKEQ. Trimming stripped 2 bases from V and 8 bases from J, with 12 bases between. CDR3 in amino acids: CASSQNGVREKLFF. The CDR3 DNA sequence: TGTGCCAGCAGCCAAAATGGGGTCCGGGAAAAACTGTTTTTT.

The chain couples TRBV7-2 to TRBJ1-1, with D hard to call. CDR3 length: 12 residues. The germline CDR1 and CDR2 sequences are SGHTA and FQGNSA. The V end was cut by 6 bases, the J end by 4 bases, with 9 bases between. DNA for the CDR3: TGTGCCAGCAGGAGATTGGGCACTGAAGCTTTCTTT. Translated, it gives CASRRLGTEAFF. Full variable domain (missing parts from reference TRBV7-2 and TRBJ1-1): GAGVSQSPSNKVTEKGKDVELRCDPISGHTALYWYRQSLGQGLEFLIYFQGNSAPDKSGLPSDRFSAERTGGSVSTLTIQRTQQEDSAVYLCASRRLGTEAFFGQGTRLTVV.

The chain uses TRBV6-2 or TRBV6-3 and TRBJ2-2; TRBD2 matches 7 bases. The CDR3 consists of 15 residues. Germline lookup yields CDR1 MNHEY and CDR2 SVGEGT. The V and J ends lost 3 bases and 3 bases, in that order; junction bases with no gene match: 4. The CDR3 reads CASSYGGSYTGELFF. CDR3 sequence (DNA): TGTGCCAGCAGTTATGGCGGGAGTTACACCGGGGAGCTGTTTTTT.

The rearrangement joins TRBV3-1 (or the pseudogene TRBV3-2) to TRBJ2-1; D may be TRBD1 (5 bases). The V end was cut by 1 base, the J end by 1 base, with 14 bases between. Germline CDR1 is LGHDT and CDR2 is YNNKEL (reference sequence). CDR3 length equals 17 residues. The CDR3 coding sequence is TGTGCCAGCAGCCAAGGGGGCCTAGTTGCGTCCTACAATGAGCAGTTCTTC. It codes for CASSQGGLVASYNEQFF.

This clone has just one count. The CDR3, as DNA: TGTGCCAGTAGTGGAGCAGGGACAGGTATAACGGGTGGCTACACCTTC. Protein sequence: CASSGAGTGITGGYTF. This chain connects TRBV19 to TRBJ1-2; 8 bases align to TRBD1. V lost 5 bases and J lost 7; bases outside the gene matches: 15. The CDR3 covers 16 residues. Germline V lookup: CDR1 LNHDA, CDR2 SQIVND (reference sequence).